The present T cell receptor beta chain was sequenced within a study of blood T cell repertoires in COVID-19. At the level of the study: Acute-phase and convalescent COVID-19 samples originated in the United States, Italy and Spain. PBMCs, B-cell-depleted T cells, or T cells were the source of the cDNA or gDNA that made up the material.

Germline V gene lookup returns CDR1 LNHDA and CDR2 SQIVND (reference sequence). The CDR3 is 12 amino acids. Trimming cost V 5 bases and J 7 bases; bases outside gene matches: 4. The repertoire was sequenced with immunoSEQ multiplex PCR; TCRdb's copy has only in-frame clones and lacks some. The table records 50,000 to 85,000 clones, around four fifths of them present only once. Input material: peripheral blood. The rearrangement uses TRBV19 and TRBJ1-1; 7 positions agree with TRBD1. This clonotype was sampled from a human donor in a cohort sampled during active COVID-19. DNA of the CDR3: TGTGCCAGTAGTCCAAGACAGGGTGAAGCTTTCTTT. It is translated as CASSPRQGEAFF.